This is a list of T cell receptor beta chains from one sample in a study of blood T cell repertoires in COVID-19. Produced via immunoSEQ multiplex PCR; TCRdb's table is partial and in-frame only. The sample includes roughly 160,000 clones, 70% to 85% of them seen just once. Sample: peripheral blood. These receptors all stem from a man older than 75 with COVID-19, enrolled during active disease. Both conserved end residues are part of each CDR3. The D gene is left open where the match is weak. Size tells how often a clone was seen (once, few, many) or the class of an expanded clone, and some rows leave it out.

d_call,j_call,clone_size,v_call,cdr3_aa,cdr3_nt
-,TRBJ2-7,-,TRBV20-1,CSASRQGLSYEQYF,TGCAGTGCTAGTAGGCAGGGGCTCTCCTACGAGCAGTACTTC
-,TRBJ2-5,once,TRBV7-2,CASSLGGGQETQYF,TGTGCCAGCAGCTTAGGTGGAGGCCAAGAGACCCAGTACTTC
-,TRBJ1-2,-,TRBV7-9,CASSFREGYGYTF,TGTGCCAGCAGCTTCAGGGAGGGGTATGGCTACACCTTC
TRBD1,TRBJ1-5,-,TRBV6-5,CASVTGVRSNQPQHF,TGTGCCAGCGTGACAGGGGTACGTAGCAATCAGCCCCAGCATTTT
-,TRBJ1-5,once,TRBV7-2,CASSLLNQPQHF,TGTGCCAGCAGCCTCCTGAATCAGCCCCAGCATTTT
-,TRBJ1-5,-,TRBV12-3/TRBV12-4,CASSQGDQPQHF,TGTGCCAGCAGTCAGGGTGATCAGCCCCAGCATTTT
-,TRBJ2-5,-,TRBV6-6,CASSSPGVGRETQYF,TGTGCCAGCAGTAGCCCAGGGGTAGGAAGGGAGACCCAGTACTTC
-,TRBJ1-1,-,TRBV6-5,CASSKGSGRVEAFF,TGTGCCAGCAGCAAAGGATCAGGGAGGGTTGAAGCTTTCTTT
-,TRBJ1-2,few,TRBV5-1,CASSPGGGVYGYTF,TGCGCCAGCAGCCCAGGCGGGGGGGTCTATGGCTACACCTTC
TRBD1,TRBJ1-4,-,TRBV28,CASSRPGQGAANEKLFF,TGTGCCAGCAGTAGACCGGGACAGGGGGCGGCTAATGAAAAACTGTTTTTT
-,TRBJ1-2,few,TRBV19,CASSTQGLPNYGYTF,TGTGCCAGTAGTACCCAGGGGTTGCCTAACTATGGCTACACCTTC
-,TRBJ1-1,-,TRBV6-5,CASRGAMNTEAFF,TGTGCCAGCAGGGGGGCAATGAACACTGAAGCTTTCTTT
TRBD1,TRBJ2-2,-,TRBV5-6,CASSFGTGNPGELFF,TGTGCCAGCAGCTTCGGGACAGGGAACCCCGGGGAGCTGTTTTTT